This paragraph reports one TCR beta chain. What it binds is unknown. Some clones are missing from TCRdb's copy, which holds only in-frame ones; the method was immunoSEQ multiplex PCR. The sample records about 1 million clones, 65% to 80% being singletons. This specimen belongs to a study of shared clonotypes between healthy human individuals. Overall study findings and caveats: Across subsets, estimated richness was generally greater for naive than for memory populations.

CDR1 is KGHSH, CDR2 LQKENI, per germline. The CDR3 spans 19 residues. J was trimmed by 1 base and V by 2 bases; bases with no gene match: 12. V usage is TRBV18 and J usage is TRBJ2-1; 9 bases are a match to TRBD2. The specimen sequenced was memory CD4+ T cells sorted from blood. Subset in this sample: CD45RA-negative fraction. The clonotype was recovered from a man between 18 and 29 years old in good health. CDR3 in amino acids: CASSPSPTSGSLSYNEQFF. CDR3 sequence (DNA): TGTGCCAGCTCACCATCCCCGACTAGCGGATCCTTGTCCTACAATGAGCAGTTCTTC.